What follows are 29 T cell receptor beta chains derived from one specimen sequenced in a study of blood T cell repertoires in COVID-19. The table came from immunoSEQ multiplex PCR; TCRdb's copy has only in-frame clones and leaves some out. Found here are some 310,000 clones, 90% of them singletons; the top ten hold roughly 2.9%. The sequencing sample was made of peripheral blood. The source of these receptors is a woman aged 25 to 39 with COVID-19, enrolled during active disease.

As concerns this clone: The same CDR3 also results from other DNA sequences found in this sample. The rearrangement uses TRBV7-9 and TRBJ2-2; possibly TRBD1 for D (6 bases). CDR1 is SEHNR, CDR2 FQNEAQ, per germline (reference sequence). V gave up 4 bases and J gave up 2 bases, with 8 bases separating them. CDR3 length: 14 residues. The CDR3 region is CASSWTANTGELFF. DNA of the CDR3: TGTGCCAGCAGCTGGACAGCCAACACCGGGGAGCTGTTTTTT.

This chain joins TRBV2 and TRBJ1-5; TRBD1 is a possible D gene (6 bases). From germline, CDR1 is SNHLY and CDR2 FYNNEI. The CDR3 has 15 residues. V lost 6 bases and J 0 bases, leaving 12 bases between the germline ends. The CDR3 here is CASSSGQTSNQPQHF. For the CDR3, the DNA is TGTGCCAGCAGCTCCGGACAGACTAGCAATCAGCCCCAGCATTTT.

The rearrangement joins TRBV21-1 to TRBJ1-4. TRBV21-1 is annotated as a pseudogene. The CDR3 totals 16 residues. The CDR3 DNA reads TGTGCCAGCAGCCCCAAAGTCCAGCGGGAGGGAGAAAAACTGTTTTTT. This gives the protein CASSPKVQREGEKLFF.

The CDR3 DNA is TGTGCCAGTAGTAGCCGGGACAGGGGGTTTGGCTACACCTTC. It specifies CASSSRDRGFGYTF. The genes are TRBV19 and TRBJ1-2, with TRBD1 identical over 11 bases. CDR3 size: 14 residues. The trim removed 4 bases at V and 7 bases at J, leaving 5 bases unmatched. CDR1 is LNHDA and CDR2 is SQIVND in the germline V gene (reference sequence).

This clone was detected only once. The chain employs TRBV29-1 and TRBJ1-5; 12 positions match TRBD1. The J segment lost 2 bases and the V segment lost 6 bases, leaving 5 bases of the junction unmatched. Germline values: CDR1 SQVTM, CDR2 ANQGSEA. This CDR3 spans 15 amino acids. This CDR3 is CSVGTGGYGNQPQHF. The CDR3 DNA sequence: TGCAGCGTGGGGACAGGGGGCTATGGCAATCAGCCCCAGCATTTT. Full variable domain (missing parts from reference TRBV29-1 and TRBJ1-5): SAVISQKPSRDICQRGTSLTIQCQVDSQVTMMFWYRQQPGQSLTLIATANQGSEATYESGFVIDKFPISRPNLTFSTLTVSNMSPEDSSIYLCSVGTGGYGNQPQHFGDGTRLSIL.

To note about this clone: The identical CDR3 is also encoded by other nucleotide sequences in the sample. This rearrangement joins TRBV30 to TRBJ1-2; the match to TRBD1 covers 11 bases. CDR1 and CDR2 (germline): GTSNPN, SVGIG (reference sequence). With V trimmed by 0 bases and J by 7 bases, 1 base remained unmatched. This CDR3 has 13 amino acids. Here the CDR3 reads CAWSVGQGGGYTF. CDR3 in DNA: TGTGCCTGGAGTGTGGGACAGGGGGGTGGCTACACCTTC.

The chain recombines TRBV29-1 with TRBJ1-1, with 8 nucleotides matching TRBD1. CDR3 length equals 13 residues. The ends lost 6 bases at V and 3 bases at J; junction bases unmatched: 6. Germline CDR1 is SQVTM and CDR2 is ANQGSEA. CDR3 in amino acids: CSVGQEKDTEAFF. Here the CDR3 DNA reads TGCAGCGTGGGACAGGAAAAGGACACTGAAGCTTTCTTT.

The rearrangement joins TRBV30 to TRBJ1-6; maybe TRBD1 (5 bases). Trimming stripped 0 bases from V and 1 base from J, with 10 bases between. Per the germline V gene, CDR1 is GTSNPN and CDR2 is SVGIG (reference sequence). The CDR3 has 16 residues. The CDR3 nucleotides read TGTGCCTGGAGTGTACACCAGGGTTCCTATAATTCACCCCTCCACTTT. Amino acid sequence: CAWSVHQGSYNSPLHF.

V and J are TRBV27 and TRBJ1-1, with D perhaps matching TRBD1 (5 bases). Between the trimmed V and J ends, which lost 6 bases and 5 bases, there was a span of 10 bases. The germline V gene has CDR1 MNHEY and CDR2 SMNVEV (reference sequence). The CDR3 sequence is 12 residues long. CDR3 sequence reads: CASRVGGTEAFF. The CDR3 DNA sequence: TGTGCCAGCAGGGTGGGGGGGACTGAAGCTTTCTTT.

The chain joins TRBV29-1 to TRBJ2-7; TRBD1 is a possible D gene (8 bases). From germline, CDR1 is SQVTM and CDR2 ANQGSEA. Trimming stripped 6 bases from V and 6 bases from J, with 18 bases between. This CDR3 is built from 13 residues. CDR3 DNA sequence: TGCAGCGTCAGAGGACAGGGAGGGTCCGAGCAGTACTTC. Translating it yields CSVRGQGGSEQYF.

The chain is built from TRBV5-4 and TRBJ2-7, with 9 bases identical to TRBD1. The CDR3 consists of 16 residues. CDR1 is SGHNT, CDR2 YYREEE, per germline (reference sequence). The ends lost 2 bases at V and 0 bases at J; junction bases unmatched: 6. CDR3 region: CASSFTGTGSSYEQYF. The CDR3 coding sequence is TGTGCCAGCAGCTTCACCGGGACAGGGAGCTCCTACGAGCAGTACTTC.

The genes are TRBV12-3 or TRBV12-4 and TRBJ2-3; D ambiguous. Trimming took 8 bases from V and 0 from J, leaving 9 bases between them. This CDR3 spans 13 amino acids. The CDR3 DNA follows: TGTGCCAGCCGTCGAGCCAGCACAGATACGCAGTATTTT. Its protein is CASRRASTDTQYF.

This chain uses TRBV18 with TRBJ1-1, with TRBD1 as a possible D gene (6 bases). The CDR3 loop spans 15 amino acids. Germline CDR1 reads KGHSH; CDR2 reads LQKENI. Trimming took 4 bases from V and 2 from J, leaving 14 bases between them. CDR3 DNA: TGTGCCAGCTCACTAGCCGGGACACAAAACACTGAAGCTTTCTTT. It specifies CASSLAGTQNTEAFF.

Points on this clone: Germline is not matched at one junction end, which may reflect a read error. The chain joins TRBV5-1 to TRBJ2-5; D possibly corresponds to TRBD2 (6 bases). CDR1 and CDR2 from the germline V gene are SGHRS and YFSETQ. The CDR3 sequence is 15 residues long. CDR3 nucleotides: TGCGCCAGCAGCTTAGGGACTCCGAGGGAAGAGGCCCAGTACTTC. It specifies CASSLGTPREEAQYF.

The chain employs TRBV5-1 and TRBJ1-3; D gene unclear. This CDR3 is built from 16 residues. V was clipped by 0 bases and J by 0 bases, with 10 bases between them. CDR1 SGHRS and CDR2 YFSETQ come from the germline V gene. CDR3 sequence reads: CASSLAKSGSGNTIYF. The CDR3 nucleotides read TGCGCCAGCAGCTTGGCCAAGAGTGGCTCTGGAAACACCATATATTTT.

This clone was detected a few times. V usage is TRBV6-5 and J usage is TRBJ2-3, with 8 bases identical to TRBD1. The CDR3 runs to 15 residues. V was clipped by 6 bases and J by 3 bases; unmatched bases: 8. Germline assignment: CDR1 MNHEY and CDR2 SVGAGI. The CDR3 spells CASRAGTGGTDTQYF. The CDR3 DNA reads as TGTGCCAGCAGGGCCGGGACAGGAGGGACAGATACGCAGTATTTT.

This chain joins TRBV29-1 and TRBJ1-2; D uncertain. V gave up 0 bases and J gave up 0 bases, with 8 bases separating them. This CDR3 has 14 amino acids. Germline V CDR1 and CDR2: SQVTM, ANQGSEA. CDR3 nucleotides: TGCAGCGTTGAAGATGGGCAGACTAACTATGGCTACACCTTC. Translation gives CSVEDGQTNYGYTF.

V and J are TRBV7-9 and TRBJ2-7; perhaps TRBD1 as D (7 bases). This CDR3 spans 13 amino acids. Trimming stripped 8 bases from V and 0 bases from J, with 11 bases between. Per the germline V gene, CDR1 is SEHNR and CDR2 is FQNEAQ (reference sequence). The CDR3 protein is CASGGTDSYEQYF. In DNA, the CDR3 is TGTGCCAGCGGAGGGACAGACTCCTACGAGCAGTACTTC.

The V call is TRBV5-1, the J call TRBJ2-5, with D perhaps TRBD2 (5 bases). The CDR3 contains 14 residues. In germline, CDR1 is SGHRS, CDR2 YFSETQ. V was cut by 2 bases and J by 1 base, with 9 bases left in between. The CDR3 protein is CASSLGAVQETQYF. CDR3 sequence (DNA): TGCGCCAGCAGCTTAGGAGCGGTCCAAGAGACCCAGTACTTC.

In DNA, the CDR3 is TGTGCCAGCAGCTCACTTGGCTCTGGGGCCAACGTCCTGACTTTC. As protein: CASSSLGSGANVLTF. The chain combines TRBV3-1 (or the pseudogene TRBV3-2) with TRBJ2-6; D not resolved. The V and J ends lost 5 bases and 0 bases respectively, with 8 bases between them. CDR1 and CDR2 (germline): LGHDT, YNNKEL (reference sequence). The CDR3 totals 15 residues.

The CDR3 here is CASSIDFGQGYNEQFF. CDR3 DNA sequence: TGTGCCAGTAGTATAGATTTTGGACAGGGATACAATGAGCAGTTCTTC. The V call is TRBV19, the J call TRBJ2-1, with 8 bases lining up with TRBD1. This CDR3 region has 16 residues. CDR1 LNHDA and CDR2 SQIVND come from the germline V gene (reference sequence). Germline trimming cut 0 bases from V and 4 bases from J; bases unmatched to any gene: 5. Using reference TRBV19 and TRBJ2-1 for the parts outside the CDR3, the full variable domain is DGGITQSPKYLFRKEGQNVTLSCEQNLNHDAMYWYRQDPGQGLRLIYYSQIVNDFQKGDIAEGYSVSREKKESFPLTVTSAQKNPTAFYLCASSIDFGQGYNEQFFGPGTRLTVL.

DNA of the CDR3: TGTGCCTGGAGTCCACAGGGGGCAAGAGATCAGCCCCAGCATTTT. Translation: CAWSPQGARDQPQHF. The V call is TRBV30, the J call TRBJ1-5; 9 nucleotides agree with TRBD1. The CDR3 has 15 amino acids. J was trimmed by 5 bases and V by 2 bases; bases with no gene match: 7. In germline, CDR1 is GTSNPN, CDR2 SVGIG (reference sequence).

The V and J genes are TRBV5-6 and TRBJ2-3; 16 nucleotides agree with TRBD2. J lost 2 bases, V lost 3 bases, and 6 bases had no gene match. Germline-derived CDR1 and CDR2 are SGHDT and YYEEEE. The CDR3 length is 18 residues. CDR3 bases: TGTGCCAGCAGCTGGATGGGACTAGCGGGAGGGCACACAGATACGCAGTATTTT. Its translation is CASSWMGLAGGHTDTQYF.

CDR3 DNA sequence: TGCAGTGCTAGTTGGCAGGGGGGTGCAAATTATGGCTACACCTTC. Its protein product is CSASWQGGANYGYTF. The V gene is TRBV20-1, the J gene TRBJ1-2; 7 bases fit TRBD1. This CDR3 contains 15 residues. V lost 3 bases to trimming and J lost 5 bases; unmatched junction nucleotides: 12. In germline, CDR1 is DFQATT, CDR2 SNEGSKA (reference sequence).

This chain joins TRBV27 and TRBJ1-6; D is unclear. Germline assignment: CDR1 MNHEY and CDR2 SMNVEV (reference sequence). Trimming took 4 bases from V and 9 from J, leaving 10 bases between them. The CDR3 contains 13 residues. As DNA, the CDR3 is TGTGCCAGCAGTTGGAGTATTGGTTCACCCCTCCACTTT. Its translation is CASSWSIGSPLHF.

This sequence joins TRBV7-6 and TRBJ2-1; TRBD1 aligns across 10 bases. In germline, CDR1 is SGHVS, CDR2 FNYEAQ. This CDR3 spans 15 amino acids. V shed 4 bases and J 5 bases; nucleotides not matched to a gene: 5. CDR3 bases: TGTGCCAGCAGCTGGACAGGGGGTAGCCACAATGAGCAGTTCTTC. Translating it yields CASSWTGGSHNEQFF.

This chain uses TRBV5-1 with TRBJ1-2; perhaps TRBD1 as D (6 bases). Trimming took off 3 bases at V and 0 bases at J, with 15 bases between the two ends. Germline V gives CDR1 SGHRS, CDR2 YFSETQ. This CDR3 is 16 amino acids long. Written as DNA, the CDR3 is TGCGCCAGCAGCTGGAACTCAGGGGTAGCTAACTATGGCTACACCTTC. It yields the protein CASSWNSGVANYGYTF.

This clone was seen a few times. In DNA form, the CDR3 reads TGTGCCAGCAGCATAAAGGAGGGGAATTCACCCCTCCACTTT. Its translation is CASSIKEGNSPLHF. This chain joins TRBV9 and TRBJ1-6; a possible D gene is TRBD1 (5 bases). V lost 4 bases and J 7 bases, leaving 12 bases between the germline ends. This CDR3 has 14 amino acids. Germline V lookup: CDR1 SGDLS, CDR2 YYNGEE. The variable domain in full, completed from reference TRBV9 and TRBJ1-6, reads DSGVTQTPKHLITATGQRVTLRCSPRSGDLSVYWYQQSLDQGLQFLIQYYNGEERAKGNILERFSAQQFPDLHSELNLSSLELGDSALYFCASSIKEGNSPLHFGNGTRLTVT.

Comment on this clone: Germline and junction disagree at one end, which may indicate a read error. The chain has TRBV9 and TRBJ1-1, with 7 bases fitting TRBD1. The germline CDR1 and CDR2 sequences are SGDLS and YYNGEE. This CDR3 is built from 17 residues. The CDR3 region is CASSVVASTGMKTEAFF. The CDR3 DNA is TGTGCCAGCAGCGTAGTGGCCTCGACAGGGATGAAGACTGAAGCTTTCTTT.